This T cell receptor (beta chain) was sequenced during a study of T cells in Graves' hyperthyroidism and ophthalmopathy. This clonotype was seen a single time. There were TCR beta CDR3 regions amplified from RNA transcripts. The HTBI set primed first-round TCR CDR3 RT-PCR. One entry per CDR3 protein results from TCRdb running MiXCR on the multiplex PCR reads. The sample comprises 300,000 to 450,000 distinct CDR3 sequences, around 14% of which are singletons, and 9.5% to 12% rests with the top ten. Germline V gives CDR1 GTSNPN, CDR2 SVGIG (reference sequence). The CDR3 totals 12 residues. Trimming left V 3 bases short and J 4 bases short, with 7 bases between.

The rearrangement uses TRBV30 and TRBJ1-3; no firm D call. The sequenced sample was blood. This sequence originates from a woman aged 60 to 75 with Graves' hyperthyroidism. CDR3 nucleotide sequence: TGTGCCTGGAGGTCTTCAGGAAACACCATATATTTT. Translated, it gives CAWRSSGNTIYF.